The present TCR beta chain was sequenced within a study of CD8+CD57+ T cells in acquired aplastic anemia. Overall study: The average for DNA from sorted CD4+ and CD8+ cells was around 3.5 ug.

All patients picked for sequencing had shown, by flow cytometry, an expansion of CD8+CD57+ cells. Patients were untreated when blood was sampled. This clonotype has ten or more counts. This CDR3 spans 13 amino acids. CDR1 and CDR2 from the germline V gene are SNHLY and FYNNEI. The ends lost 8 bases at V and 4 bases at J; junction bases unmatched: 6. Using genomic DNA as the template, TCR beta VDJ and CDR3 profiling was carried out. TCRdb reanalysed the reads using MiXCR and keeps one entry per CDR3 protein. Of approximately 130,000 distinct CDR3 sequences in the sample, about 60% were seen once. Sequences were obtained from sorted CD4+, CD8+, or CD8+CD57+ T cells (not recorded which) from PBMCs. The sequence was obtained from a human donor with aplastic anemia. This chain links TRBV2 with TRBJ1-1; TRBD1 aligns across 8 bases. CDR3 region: CASPGGAGTEAFF. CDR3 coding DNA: TGTGCCAGCCCAGGGGGCGCGGGCACTGAAGCTTTCTTT. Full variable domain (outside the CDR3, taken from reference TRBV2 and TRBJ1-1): EPEVTQTPSHQVTQMGQEVILRCVPISNHLYFYWYRQILGQKVEFLVSFYNNEISEKSEIFDDQFSVERPDGSNFTLKIRSTKLEDSAMYFCASPGGAGTEAFFGQGTRLTVV.